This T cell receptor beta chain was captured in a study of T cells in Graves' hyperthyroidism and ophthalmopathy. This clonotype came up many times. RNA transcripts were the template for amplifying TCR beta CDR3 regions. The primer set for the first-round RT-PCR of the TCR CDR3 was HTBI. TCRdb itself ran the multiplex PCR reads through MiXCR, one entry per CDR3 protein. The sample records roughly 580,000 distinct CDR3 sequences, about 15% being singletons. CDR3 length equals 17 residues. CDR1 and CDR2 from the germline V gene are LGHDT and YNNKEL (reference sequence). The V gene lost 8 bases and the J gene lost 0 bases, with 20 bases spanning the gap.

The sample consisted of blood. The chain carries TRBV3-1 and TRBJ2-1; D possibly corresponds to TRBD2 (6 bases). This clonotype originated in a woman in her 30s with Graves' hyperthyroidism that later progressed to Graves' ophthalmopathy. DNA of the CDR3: TGTGCCAGCGGCTTTAGCGGTTACCCGAGCTCCTACAATGAGCAGTTCTTC. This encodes CASGFSGYPSSYNEQFF.